The 6 T cell receptor beta chains below come from one sample, sequenced in a study of blood T cell repertoires in COVID-19. Libraries were prepared by immunoSEQ multiplex PCR; TCRdb keeps only in-frame clonotypes and omits some of them. The sample has approximately 97,000 clones, approximately 90% seen once; the top ten hold approximately 1.5%. Specimen: peripheral blood. The receptors here all came from a man aged 60 to 69 with acute or convalescent COVID-19.

The CDR3 spells CASSFWEGKFYGYTF. CDR3 nucleotide sequence: TGTGCCAGCAGCTTTTGGGAGGGGAAGTTCTATGGCTACACCTTC. The J gene is TRBJ1-2, the V gene TRBV5-4; perhaps TRBD1 as D (5 bases). V was shortened by 2 bases and J by 4 bases, with 15 bases between the two germline ends. This CDR3 comprises 15 residues. Germline CDR1 and CDR2: SGHNT and YYREEE (reference sequence).

CDR3 coding DNA: TGTGCCAGCAGCAAAGCCCGGTTCAGGGGTTGGCAGCCCCAGCATTTT. It specifies CASSKARFRGWQPQHF. The chain recombines TRBV21-1 with TRBJ1-5; no DNA check was done on the table's D call, TRBD1. TRBV21-1 has pseudogene status. The CDR3 runs 16 residues.

This chain joins TRBV28 and TRBJ1-3; D might be TRBD1 (5 bases). V gave up 3 bases and J gave up 3 bases, with 9 bases separating them. The germline CDR1 and CDR2 sequences are MDHEN and SYDVKM. The length of the CDR3 is 14 residues. CDR3 region: CASSLGQRGNTIYF. CDR3 sequence (DNA): TGTGCCAGCAGTTTGGGGCAGCGTGGAAACACCATATATTTT.

The chain combines TRBV4-1 with TRBJ2-7, with D perhaps TRBD1 (6 bases). Germline CDR1 MGHRA, CDR2 YSYEKL. V lost 0 bases and J lost 0, with 18 bases in between. This CDR3 spans 18 amino acids. In DNA form, the CDR3 reads TGCGCCAGCAGCCAAGATCACCTTAGGACAGTTAGCTCCTACGAGCAGTACTTC. It is translated as CASSQDHLRTVSSYEQYF.

The chain joins TRBV10-1 to TRBJ1-3; 8 bases fit TRBD1. Trimming removed 0 bases from V and 5 bases from J; junction bases left unmatched: 6. CDR1 is WNHNN and CDR2 is SYGVQD in the germline V gene (reference sequence). This CDR3 contains 16 residues. The CDR3 loop reads CASSESTGDARNTIYF. The CDR3 nucleotides read TGCGCCAGCAGTGAGTCGACAGGGGATGCCCGAAACACCATATATTTT.

The genes are TRBV5-1 and TRBJ1-1; no clear D. Trimming left V 0 bases short and J 5 bases short, with 11 bases between. The CDR3 contains 14 residues. Germline lookup yields CDR1 SGHRS and CDR2 YFSETQ. CDR3 nucleotide sequence: TGCGCCAGCAGCTTGGCAGCGACGGGGACTGAAGCTTTCTTT. This gives the protein CASSLAATGTEAFF. Full variable domain (outside the CDR3, taken from reference TRBV5-1 and TRBJ1-1): KAGVTQTPRYLIKTRGQQVTLSCSPISGHRSVSWYQQTPGQGLQFLFEYFSETQRNKGNFPGRFSGRQFSNSRSEMNVSTLELGDSALYLCASSLAATGTEAFFGQGTRLTVV.